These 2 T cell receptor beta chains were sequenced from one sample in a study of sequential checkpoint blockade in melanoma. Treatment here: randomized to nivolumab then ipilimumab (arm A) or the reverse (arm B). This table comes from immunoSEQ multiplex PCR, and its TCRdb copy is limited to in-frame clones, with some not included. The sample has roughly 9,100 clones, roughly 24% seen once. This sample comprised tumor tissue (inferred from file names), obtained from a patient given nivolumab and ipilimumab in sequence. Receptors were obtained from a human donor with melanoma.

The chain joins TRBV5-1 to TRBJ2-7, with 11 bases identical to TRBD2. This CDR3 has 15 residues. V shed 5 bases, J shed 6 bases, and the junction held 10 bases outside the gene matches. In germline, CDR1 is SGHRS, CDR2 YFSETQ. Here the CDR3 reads CASRDQTSGGVEQYF. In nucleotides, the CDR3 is TGCGCCAGCAGAGACCAAACTAGCGGGGGTGTCGAGCAGTACTTC.

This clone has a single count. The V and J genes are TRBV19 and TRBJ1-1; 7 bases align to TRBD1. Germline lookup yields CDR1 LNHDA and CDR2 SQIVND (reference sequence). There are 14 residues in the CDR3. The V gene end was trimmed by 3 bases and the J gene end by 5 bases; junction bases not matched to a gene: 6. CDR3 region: CASSITGVRTEAFF. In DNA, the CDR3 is TGTGCCAGTAGTATTACAGGGGTTCGAACTGAAGCTTTCTTT.